What follows are 32 T cell receptor beta chains derived from one specimen sequenced in a study of blood T cell repertoires in COVID-19. Data came from immunoSEQ multiplex PCR; TCRdb stores just in-frame clones and leaves some out. Altogether hundreds of thousands of clones are present, approximately 86% being singletons, with the ten largest covering under 15%. Sequencing used PBMCs or T cells enriched from blood (not recorded which). The receptors were sampled from a woman aged 45-59 years with acute COVID-19.

The CDR3 reads CAWISAGQGGEQYF. CDR3 DNA sequence: TGTGCCTGGATCTCGGCCGGACAGGGTGGCGAGCAGTACTTC. The chain recombines TRBV30 with TRBJ2-7, with 8 nucleotides matching TRBD1. The V gene's germline CDR1 is GTSNPN and CDR2 SVGIG (reference sequence). J gave up 6 bases and V 4 bases, and 11 bases lay outside the gene matches. This CDR3 region has 14 residues. The entire variable domain, with the rest obtained from reference TRBV30 and TRBJ2-7, is as follows: SQTIHQWPATLVQPVGSPLSLECTVEGTSNPNLYWYRQAAGRGLQLLFYSVGIGQISSEVPQNLSASRPQDRQFILSSKKLLLSDSGFYLCAWISAGQGGEQYFGPGTRLTVT.

This chain connects TRBV7-9 to TRBJ2-1, with 7 bases that match TRBD2. The trim removed 4 bases at V and 0 bases at J, leaving 12 bases unmatched. CDR1 is SEHNR and CDR2 is FQNEAQ in the germline V gene (reference sequence). CDR3 size: 18 residues. CDR3 residues: CASSSGGWRRNSYNEQFF. The CDR3, as DNA: TGTGCCAGCAGCTCGGGGGGATGGCGCCGGAACTCCTACAATGAGCAGTTCTTC.

The chain links TRBV18 to TRBJ2-7; D possibly corresponds to TRBD2 (5 bases). Germline V gene data show CDR1 as KGHSH and CDR2 as LQKENI. The length of the CDR3 is 12 residues. V lost 3 bases and J lost 11, with 14 bases in between. The CDR3: CASSPRESPKYF. The CDR3 DNA reads as TGTGCCAGCTCACCGAGGGAGTCCCCGAAGTACTTC.

The chain employs TRBV6-4 and TRBJ2-2; the D gene is possibly TRBD2 (7 bases). Germline assignment: CDR1 MRHNA and CDR2 SNTAGT. The germline V and J ends were trimmed by 2 bases and 4 bases, with 17 bases remaining between them. CDR3 length: 17 residues. As DNA, the CDR3 is TGTGCCAGCAGTGACGGCCAATCGAGGGGGGGCACCGGGGAGCTGTTTTTT. It yields the protein CASSDGQSRGGTGELFF.

This clone showed up just once. The chain joins TRBV6-5 to TRBJ1-2, with TRBD1 matching over 7 bases. J gave up 10 bases and V 5 bases, and 16 bases lay outside the gene matches. The CDR3 covers 15 residues. The germline gives CDR1 MNHEY, CDR2 SVGAGI. DNA for the CDR3: TGTGCCAGCAGTACAGGGGCCGGATCCTCAATTGACTACACCTTC. This gives the protein CASSTGAGSSIDYTF.

The chain is built from TRBV18 and TRBJ1-2, with a possible D match to TRBD1 (5 bases). Trimming cost V 3 bases and J 8 bases, with 16 bases left between them. CDR1 and CDR2 from the germline V gene are KGHSH and LQKENI. The CDR3 is made up of 14 amino acids. CDR3 sequence reads: CASSPRDFHDGYTF. CDR3 coding DNA: TGTGCCAGCTCACCTCGGGACTTCCACGACGGCTACACCTTC. Combining the CDR3 with reference TRBV18 and TRBJ1-2 gives the whole variable domain NAGVMQNPRHLVRRRGQEARLRCSPMKGHSHVYWYRQLPEEGLKFMVYLQKENIIDESGMPKERFSAEFPKEGPSILRIQQVVRGDSAAYFCASSPRDFHDGYTFGSGTRLTVV.

The rearrangement uses TRBV13 and TRBJ2-7, with 7 bases identical to TRBD1. The CDR3 sequence is 14 residues long. CDR1 and CDR2 (germline): PRHDT, FYEKMQ (reference sequence). Trimming removed 1 base from V and 3 bases from J; junction bases left unmatched: 3. CDR3 nucleotides: TGTGCCAGCAGCTTAGATCCAGGGGGCTACGAGCAGTACTTC. Translated, it gives CASSLDPGGYEQYF.

V usage is TRBV5-4 and J usage is TRBJ2-3; 8 positions match TRBD1. From germline, CDR1 is SGHNT and CDR2 YYREEE (reference sequence). This CDR3 region has 14 residues. V lost 3 bases to trimming and J lost 8 bases; unmatched junction nucleotides: 8. Here the CDR3 reads CASSSATGASTQYF. CDR3 in DNA: TGTGCCAGCAGCTCGGCGACAGGGGCAAGTACGCAGTATTTT.

The rearrangement uses TRBV28 and TRBJ1-1, with D tentatively TRBD1 (6 bases). Trimming took 4 bases from V and 1 from J, leaving 10 bases between them. This CDR3 region has 14 residues. From germline, CDR1 is MDHEN and CDR2 SYDVKM. The CDR3 protein is CASSSYRANTEAFF. The CDR3 nucleotides read TGTGCCAGCAGTTCCTACAGGGCGAACACTGAAGCTTTCTTT.

The chain is built from TRBV10-1 and TRBJ1-2; 7 positions agree with TRBD1. The CDR3 is made up of 13 amino acids. Germline CDR1 and CDR2: WNHNN and SYGVQD (reference sequence). The V and J ends lost 3 bases and 10 bases, in that order; junction bases with no gene match: 8. CDR3 sequence (DNA): TGCGCCAGCAGTGAAGGGGGCTATAGCTACTACACCTTC. Encoded protein: CASSEGGYSYYTF.

The chain is built from TRBV4-3 and TRBJ2-3; 15 positions match TRBD2. The CDR3 is made up of 15 amino acids. Germline CDR1 reads LGHNA; CDR2 reads YSLEER. After removal of 3 bases from V and 6 bases from J, the junction contained 1 base not matched to a gene. The CDR3 nucleotides are TGCGCCAGCAGCCATGGACTAGCGGGAGGGGATACGCAGTATTTT. This sequence encodes CASSHGLAGGDTQYF.

V and J are TRBV5-1 and TRBJ2-3; 7 bases are a match to TRBD2. This CDR3 has 15 amino acids. V trimming: 0 bases; J trimming: 2 bases; junction bases outside the gene matches: 3. The germline V gene has CDR1 SGHRS and CDR2 YFSETQ. CDR3 in DNA: TGCGCCAGCAGCTTGGGGGAGGGGATCACAGATACGCAGTATTTT. Translating gives CASSLGEGITDTQYF.

This chain connects TRBV19 to TRBJ2-7, with 10 bases lining up with TRBD1. CDR1 and CDR2 (germline): LNHDA, SQIVND (reference sequence). CDR3 size: 16 residues. V lost 0 bases to trimming and J lost 2 bases; unmatched junction nucleotides: 4. For the CDR3, the DNA is TGTGCCAGTAGTATAGAACTGGGACAGGGGCCCTACGAGCAGTACTTC. Amino acids: CASSIELGQGPYEQYF.

This clone was observed a few times. The chain is built from TRBV6-5 and TRBJ2-7; 7 nucleotides line up with TRBD1. The germline V gene encodes CDR1 MNHEY and CDR2 SVGAGI. After removal of 4 bases from V and 3 bases from J, the junction contained 0 bases not matched to a gene. The CDR3 sequence is 12 residues long. The chain's CDR3 is CASSWDSYEQYF. CDR3 nucleotides: TGTGCCAGCAGTTGGGACAGCTACGAGCAGTACTTC.

The chain couples TRBV11-2 to TRBJ1-3; TRBD1 aligns across 7 bases. Germline V gene sequence: CDR1 SGHAT, CDR2 FQNNGV. CDR3 length equals 16 residues. V lost 4 bases and J lost 4; bases outside the gene matches: 10. The CDR3 bases are TGTGCCAGCAGCTCGACAGGGTATAATAGAGGAAACACCATATATTTT. Amino acid sequence: CASSSTGYNRGNTIYF.

This rearrangement joins TRBV6-5 to TRBJ1-4; D gene uncertain. This CDR3 region has 14 residues. Germline V gives CDR1 MNHEY, CDR2 SVGAGI. V lost 8 bases, J lost 4 bases, and 14 bases lay in between. The CDR3 DNA sequence: TGTGCCAGCCTTCCACAATCGGGTAATGAAAAACTGTTTTTT. This encodes CASLPQSGNEKLFF.

The V and J genes are TRBV19 and TRBJ2-7, with D tentatively TRBD1 (5 bases). CDR3 length: 13 residues. Germline V gene data show CDR1 as LNHDA and CDR2 as SQIVND (reference sequence). Trimming took 3 bases from V and 6 from J, leaving 12 bases between them. CDR3 DNA sequence: TGTGCCAGTAGTATTTCTCAGGGTTTCGAGCAGTACTTC. This sequence encodes CASSISQGFEQYF.

This sequence joins TRBV6-4 and TRBJ2-1; D is perhaps TRBD2 (5 bases). This CDR3 is 15 amino acids long. V was cut by 0 bases and J by 8 bases, with 14 bases left in between. Germline lookup yields CDR1 MRHNA and CDR2 SNTAGT. DNA of the CDR3: TGTGCCAGCAGTGACTCGAGGGCGTTGTCCTATGAGCAGTTCTTC. Translated: CASSDSRALSYEQFF.

There are a few counts of this clone. The chain couples TRBV7-3 to TRBJ1-2; a weak D match, TRBD1 (5 bases). Germline V gene sequence: CDR1 SGHTA, CDR2 FQGTGA. This CDR3 comprises 15 residues. Trimming removed 5 bases at V and 8 bases at J, with 21 bases between. The CDR3 DNA reads as TGTGCCAGCAGCCTATCACCGGGGGGTGTCGAGGGCTACACCTTC. It yields the protein CASSLSPGGVEGYTF.

The V call is TRBV15, the J call TRBJ1-1; possibly TRBD1 for D (5 bases). Deletions cut 2 bases from V and 6 bases from J, with 7 bases between. Germline V CDR1 and CDR2: LNHNV, YYDKDF (reference sequence). There are 12 residues in the CDR3. The CDR3 loop reads CATSRWGAEAFF. The CDR3, as DNA: TGTGCCACCAGCAGATGGGGGGCTGAAGCTTTCTTT.

The chain couples TRBV28 to TRBJ1-5; D possibly corresponds to TRBD1 (5 bases). Trimming left V 5 bases short and J 5 bases short, with 19 bases between. CDR1 MDHEN and CDR2 SYDVKM come from the germline V gene. The CDR3 has 16 amino acids. The DNA of the CDR3 is TGTGCCAGCAGTCGCGGGGGTCGGGGCGCCTATCAGCCCCAGCATTTT. Protein: CASSRGGRGAYQPQHF.

The rearrangement uses TRBV2 and TRBJ1-4, with 9 bases that match TRBD1. There are 14 residues in the CDR3. The germline V gene has CDR1 SNHLY and CDR2 FYNNEI. Unmatched junction bases numbered 4, after V lost 4 bases and J lost 7 bases. In nucleotides, the CDR3 is TGTGCCAGCAGTGCCGGGACAGGGTTTGAAAAACTGTTTTTT. It is translated as CASSAGTGFEKLFF.

This clone was detected only once. The V call is TRBV16, the J call TRBJ2-5; D might be TRBD2 (5 bases). V lost 1 base to trimming and J lost 4 bases, with 10 bases between them. CDR3 size: 14 residues. CDR1 is KGHSY and CDR2 is FQNENV in the germline V gene. The CDR3 loop is CASSQFLATETQYF. The CDR3 DNA reads as TGTGCCAGCAGCCAATTCTTAGCGACAGAGACCCAGTACTTC.

A single count supports this clone. This chain links TRBV28 with TRBJ1-5, with D unclear. The germline V gene encodes CDR1 MDHEN and CDR2 SYDVKM. The CDR3 spans 15 residues. The V and J ends lost 2 bases and 1 base respectively, with 9 bases between them. The CDR3 DNA follows: TGTGCCAGCAGTTTAATACAGAAGAGCAATCAGCCCCAGCATTTT. This encodes CASSLIQKSNQPQHF.

This sequence joins TRBV7-6 and TRBJ1-1, with 9 bases fitting TRBD1. This CDR3 has 15 residues. Germline trimming cut 5 bases from V and 4 bases from J; bases unmatched to any gene: 8. In germline, CDR1 is SGHVS, CDR2 FNYEAQ. The CDR3 nucleotides are TGTGCCAGCAGCACCCGGGACAGGGCGGCCACTGAAGCTTTCTTT. It specifies CASSTRDRAATEAFF.

The CDR3 reads CASSSRTGERMTNEKLFF. CDR3 nucleotide sequence: TGTGCCAGCAGCTCAAGGACAGGGGAGAGGATGACTAATGAAAAACTGTTTTTT. This chain joins TRBV7-9 and TRBJ1-4; 9 nucleotides agree with TRBD1. Germline V gene sequence: CDR1 SEHNR, CDR2 FQNEAQ (reference sequence). The CDR3 extends over 18 amino acids. Germline trimming cut 4 bases from V and 2 bases from J; bases unmatched to any gene: 11.

This chain links TRBV5-4 with TRBJ2-3; 16 nucleotides match TRBD2. The CDR3 covers 19 residues. The germline V gene has CDR1 SGHNT and CDR2 YYREEE (reference sequence). V shed 4 bases and J 4 bases; nucleotides not matched to a gene: 12. The CDR3 spells CASSQVGTSGRGGPDTQYF. CDR3 DNA: TGTGCCAGCAGCCAGGTCGGGACTAGCGGGAGGGGTGGGCCAGATACGCAGTATTTT.

The CDR3 region has the DNA TGTGCCAGCAGCCAAGATGCACAGACCTCCTACGAGCAGTACTTC. It encodes CASSQDAQTSYEQYF. This sequence joins TRBV4-2 and TRBJ2-7; no reliable D call. Germline values: CDR1 LGHNA, CDR2 YNFKEQ. The V end was cut by 0 bases, the J end by 0 bases, with 9 bases between. The CDR3 runs 15 residues.

This clone appeared a single time. This chain connects TRBV7-9 to TRBJ2-1; 13 bases match TRBD2. There are 16 residues in the CDR3. The germline gives CDR1 SEHNR, CDR2 FQNEAQ (reference sequence). The junction had 3 bases not matched to a gene; V was cut back by 5 bases and J by 2 bases. CDR3 nucleotides: TGTGCCAGCAGCATACTAGCGGGAGGGCCCTACAATGAGCAGTTCTTC. Translation: CASSILAGGPYNEQFF.

V usage is TRBV19 and J usage is TRBJ2-3, with a possible D match to TRBD2 (6 bases). The V end lost 3 bases, the J end lost 0 bases, and 7 bases lay between the germline ends. The CDR3 is 14 amino acids. Per germline, CDR1 LNHDA and CDR2 SQIVND (reference sequence). The CDR3 protein is CASSIGTSTDTQYF. CDR3 nucleotide sequence: TGTGCCAGTAGTATCGGGACTAGCACAGATACGCAGTATTTT. Full variable domain (remainder filled in from reference TRBV19 and TRBJ2-3): DGGITQSPKYLFRKEGQNVTLSCEQNLNHDAMYWYRQDPGQGLRLIYYSQIVNDFQKGDIAEGYSVSREKKESFPLTVTSAQKNPTAFYLCASSIGTSTDTQYFGPGTRLTVL.

The chain combines TRBV5-4 with TRBJ2-1; TRBD2 aligns across 11 bases. Trimming took 4 bases from V and 0 from J; bases not matched to a gene: 6. This CDR3 region has 17 residues. Germline-derived CDR1 and CDR2 are SGHNT and YYREEE (reference sequence). Here the CDR3 reads CASSPNLAGGSYNEQFF. The CDR3 DNA follows: TGTGCCAGCAGCCCCAACCTAGCGGGGGGCTCCTACAATGAGCAGTTCTTC.

The table lists this clone with a count of one. This chain uses TRBV5-5 with TRBJ1-1, with a possible D match to TRBD1 (5 bases). Trimming took off 4 bases at V and 6 bases at J, with 16 bases between the two ends. This CDR3 is built from 14 residues. Germline V CDR1 and CDR2: SGHKS, YYEKEE (reference sequence). CDR3: CASSPEGKGAEAFF. CDR3 coding DNA: TGTGCCAGCAGCCCGGAGGGGAAGGGCGCTGAAGCTTTCTTT.